Listed here are 21 T cell receptor beta chains from one sample, sequenced in a study of siplizumab effects on memory and regulatory T cells. Method: immunoSEQ multiplex PCR; TCRdb's copy keeps in-frame clones and lacks some. The data contain roughly 120,000 clones, 92% of them singletons. Sample: CD4+ T cells sorted from blood. All receptors derive from a human donor in good health.

This clone occurred once. The chain has TRBV11-2 and TRBJ2-5; D is perhaps TRBD2 (5 bases). CDR3 length: 13 amino acids. V lost 2 bases and J 7 bases, leaving 11 bases between the germline ends. Germline V lookup: CDR1 SGHAT, CDR2 FQNNGV. The CDR3 spells CASSLRGLGTQYF. The CDR3 DNA follows: TGTGCCAGCAGCTTAAGAGGGCTCGGGACCCAGTACTTC. The full variable domain, its missing parts supplied by reference TRBV11-2 and TRBJ2-5, is EAGVAQSPRYKIIEKRQSVAFWCNPISGHATLYWYQQILGQGPKLLIQFQNNGVVDDSQLPKDRFSAERLKGVDSTLKIQPAKLEDSAVYLCASSLRGLGTQYFGPGTRLLVL.

The J gene is TRBJ2-7, the V gene TRBV4-2; TRBD2 might be the D (6 bases). Trimming took 1 base from V and 2 from J, leaving 12 bases between them. The germline gives CDR1 LGHNA, CDR2 YNFKEQ. There are 15 residues in the CDR3. CDR3 DNA: TGTGCCAGCAGCCAAGGGGGGGTACTTCCCTACGAGCAGTACTTC. Translation gives CASSQGGVLPYEQYF.

The V and J genes are TRBV18 and TRBJ2-5; the D gene is possibly TRBD2 (6 bases). Trimming took off 1 base at V and 5 bases at J, with 17 bases between the two ends. This CDR3 spans 16 amino acids. Germline CDR1 is KGHSH and CDR2 is LQKENI. CDR3 residues: CASSPQRASGKETQYF. CDR3 DNA sequence: TGTGCCAGCTCACCACAGCGGGCCTCAGGGAAGGAGACCCAGTACTTC.

The chain couples TRBV19 to TRBJ2-7; 7 positions agree with TRBD1. CDR3 size: 15 residues. Germline CDR1 LNHDA, CDR2 SQIVND (reference sequence). The ends lost 5 bases at V and 2 bases at J; junction bases unmatched: 9. The CDR3 DNA is TGTGCCAGTAGTTCAAGGACAGGCACAACCTACGAGCAGTACTTC. Residues: CASSSRTGTTYEQYF.

This clone was observed once. The chain employs TRBV11-3 and TRBJ2-3; D is unresolved. The CDR3 is 14 residues long. V lost 9 bases and J lost 8, with 21 bases in between. Germline loops: CDR1 SGHNT, CDR2 YENEEA. The CDR3 bases are TGTGCCAGTTCCCCACCGGCGTCGCATACTACGCAGTATTTT. It yields the protein CASSPPASHTTQYF.

This clone was recorded once. V gene TRBV5-6 combines with J gene TRBJ2-5; possibly TRBD2 for D (6 bases). This CDR3 has 13 residues. V was clipped by 0 bases and J by 4 bases, with 7 bases between them. Germline-derived CDR1 and CDR2 are SGHDT and YYEEEE. The CDR3, as DNA: TGTGCCAGCAGCTTGGGGAGGGGAGAGACCCAGTACTTC. Protein: CASSLGRGETQYF.

The chain employs TRBV6-1 and TRBJ2-2; D gene unclear. V dropped 5 bases and J dropped 2 bases, with 6 bases sitting between them. The CDR3 runs 13 residues. CDR1 MNHNS and CDR2 SASEGT come from the germline V gene. CDR3 nucleotides: TGTGCCAGCAGTTCTGGAAACACCGGGGAGCTGTTTTTT. It translates to CASSSGNTGELFF.

The chain has TRBV7-9 and TRBJ2-1, with TRBD2 matching 9 bases. J lost 6 bases, V lost 1 base, and 10 bases had no gene match. The length of the CDR3 is 17 residues. CDR1 is SEHNR, CDR2 FQNEAQ, per germline (reference sequence). The CDR3 loop reads CASSLVHSRGGLNEQFF. Written as DNA, the CDR3 is TGTGCCAGCAGCTTAGTCCACTCGCGGGGGGGCCTCAATGAGCAGTTCTTC.

The rearrangement links TRBV2 to TRBJ2-3, with D possibly matching TRBD2 (7 bases). This CDR3 is built from 15 residues. Trimming took off 8 bases at V and 1 base at J, with 16 bases between the two ends. The germline V gene has CDR1 SNHLY and CDR2 FYNNEI. The CDR3: CASGGASSRTDTQYF. DNA of the CDR3: TGTGCCAGCGGGGGGGCAAGCTCTCGCACAGATACGCAGTATTTT.

This chain links TRBV19 with TRBJ1-2; 7 nucleotides align to TRBD1. The CDR3 is 12 amino acids. With V trimmed by 8 bases and J by 7 bases, 7 bases remained unmatched. In germline, CDR1 is LNHDA, CDR2 SQIVND (reference sequence). The CDR3 is CASDYRGAGYTF. CDR3 bases: TGTGCCAGTGATTACAGGGGAGCTGGCTACACCTTC.

The chain uses TRBV18 and TRBJ2-6, with TRBD1 identical over 7 bases. The V gene end was trimmed by 0 bases and the J gene end by 4 bases; junction bases not matched to a gene: 12. CDR3 length: 19 residues. From germline, CDR1 is KGHSH and CDR2 LQKENI. The CDR3 sequence is CASSPPRDSPLGGANVLTF. The CDR3 region has the DNA TGTGCCAGCTCACCACCGAGGGACAGTCCCTTGGGGGGGGCCAACGTCCTGACTTTC.

This chain joins TRBV6-5 and TRBJ1-2, with 7 bases identical to TRBD1. This CDR3 is 15 amino acids long. Trimming removed 6 bases from V and 8 bases from J; junction bases left unmatched: 15. Germline CDR1 is MNHEY and CDR2 is SVGAGI. The DNA of the CDR3 is TGTGCCAGCAGCCCATACAGGGGAATGGAGCCGGGCTACACCTTC. Translated, it gives CASSPYRGMEPGYTF.

The chain combines TRBV5-1 with TRBJ1-3; no clear D gene. Germline V gene lookup returns CDR1 SGHRS and CDR2 YFSETQ. The CDR3 runs 13 residues. Deletions cut 4 bases from V and 8 bases from J, with 13 bases between. The CDR3 region is CASSQTSLDTIYF. The CDR3 DNA is TGCGCCAGCAGCCAAACTTCATTGGACACCATATATTTT.

The chain employs TRBV6-5 and TRBJ2-5; a possible D gene is TRBD1 (5 bases). The J call may be mistaken, given a closer DNA end match to TRBJ2-7. The CDR3 is made up of 14 amino acids. From germline, CDR1 is MNHEY and CDR2 SVGAGI. The CDR3 DNA follows: TGTGCCAGCAGTGTAAGGGGCAACAGCTACGAGCAGTACTTC. Protein product: CASSVRGNSYEQYF.

The chain employs TRBV5-1 and TRBJ2-1; 12 bases are shared with TRBD2. With V trimmed by 4 bases and J by 4 bases, 9 bases remained unmatched. In germline, CDR1 is SGHRS, CDR2 YFSETQ. This CDR3 comprises 17 residues. CDR3 coding DNA: TGCGCCAGCAGCAACCGACTAGCGGGGGATCGGTACAATGAGCAGTTCTTC. This sequence encodes CASSNRLAGDRYNEQFF. Supplemented by reference TRBV5-1 and TRBJ2-1, the full variable domain reads KAGVTQTPRYLIKTRGQQVTLSCSPISGHRSVSWYQQTPGQGLQFLFEYFSETQRNKGNFPGRFSGRQFSNSRSEMNVSTLELGDSALYLCASSNRLAGDRYNEQFFGPGTRLTVL.

The J gene is TRBJ1-2, the V gene TRBV19; 7 nucleotides match TRBD1. This CDR3 spans 12 amino acids. Per the germline V gene, CDR1 is LNHDA and CDR2 is SQIVND (reference sequence). V trimming: 7 bases; J trimming: 2 bases; junction bases outside the gene matches: 1. The CDR3: CASTTGNYGYTF. In DNA, the CDR3 is TGTGCCAGTACGACAGGGAACTATGGCTACACCTTC.

This chain links TRBV30 with TRBJ1-4; possibly TRBD1 for D (5 bases). The V gene's germline CDR1 is GTSNPN and CDR2 SVGIG (reference sequence). CDR3 size: 13 residues. V lost 6 bases, J lost 3 bases, and 11 bases lay in between. CDR3: CACPGRSNEKLFF. Written as DNA, the CDR3 is TGTGCCTGTCCGGGACGGTCTAATGAAAAACTGTTTTTT.

Regarding this clone: Other DNA sequences in this sample translate to the same CDR3. The chain couples TRBV5-1 to TRBJ1-2, with D maybe TRBD1 (5 bases). This CDR3 region has 13 residues. V lost 3 bases to trimming and J lost 6 bases, with 12 bases between them. Per the germline V gene, CDR1 is SGHRS and CDR2 is YFSETQ. The DNA for the CDR3 is TGCGCCAGCAGCTCGGGGGGTCCGGATGGCTACACCTTC. Residues: CASSSGGPDGYTF. The full variable domain, completed using reference TRBV5-1 and TRBJ1-2, is KAGVTQTPRYLIKTRGQQVTLSCSPISGHRSVSWYQQTPGQGLQFLFEYFSETQRNKGNFPGRFSGRQFSNSRSEMNVSTLELGDSALYLCASSSGGPDGYTFGSGTRLTVV.

The chain combines TRBV7-9 with TRBJ2-7; D call uncertain. V lost 6 bases, J lost 1 base, and 7 bases lay in between. This CDR3 has 12 residues. Germline V CDR1 and CDR2: SEHNR, FQNEAQ (reference sequence). The CDR3 is CASRADSYEQYF. CDR3 DNA: TGTGCCAGCAGGGCTGATTCCTACGAGCAGTACTTC.

This chain links TRBV29-1 with TRBJ2-1; 7 nucleotides align to TRBD1. The V gene end was trimmed by 7 bases and the J gene end by 6 bases; junction bases not matched to a gene: 6. CDR1 and CDR2 (germline): SQVTM, ANQGSEA. The length of the CDR3 is 12 residues. CDR3 sequence reads: CSAKTGPNEQFF. For the CDR3, the DNA is TGCAGCGCCAAGACAGGGCCCAATGAGCAGTTCTTC.

This rearrangement joins TRBV6-1 to TRBJ1-5; 8 bases are a match to TRBD1. Trimming took 8 bases from V and 1 from J; bases not matched to a gene: 1. Germline V CDR1 and CDR2: MNHNS, SASEGT. The length of the CDR3 is 13 residues. CDR3 DNA sequence: TGTGCCAGCCGGGACAGGAGCAATCAGCCCCAGCATTTT. Amino acid sequence: CASRDRSNQPQHF.